This T cell receptor (beta chain) was captured by sequencing in a study of radiation and T cells in renal cell carcinoma. Treatment given: treatment-naive control, cytoreductive nephrectomy. The V end was cut by 3 bases, the J end by 4 bases, with 7 bases between. Germline V gene data show CDR1 as KGHSH and CDR2 as LQKENI. This CDR3 is 13 amino acids long. Repertoires were generated with immunoSEQ multiplex PCR, while TCRdb's copy carries only in-frame clones and drops some. This table holds around 16,000 clones, roughly 56% found once. This clone was seen many times. The receptor's source is a man in his fifties with renal cell carcinoma. The V call is TRBV18, the J call TRBJ1-5, with D possibly being TRBD1 (6 bases). The sequencing used tumor tissue, collected from a patient whose treatment was nephrectomy without radiotherapy. The CDR3 region is CASSPQGNQPQHF. The CDR3 DNA reads TGTGCCAGCTCACCTCAGGGGAATCAGCCCCAGCATTTT.